Each of the 10 T cell receptor beta chains below was sequenced from the same sample in a study of CD8+ T cells in alopecia areata. cDNA serving as the sequencing template came from extracted, reverse transcribed RNA. The assay was immunoSEQ multiplex PCR, and TCRdb's table has in-frame clones only and misses some. This sample has 150,000 to 200,000 clones, with 55% to 75% found just once. The treatment here: oral pan-JAK inhibitor, 5-10 mg twice daily. The sample was CD4+ T cells sorted from blood, taken at week 24, from a patient treated with tofacitinib. These receptors came from a human donor with alopecia areata.

V usage is TRBV5-4 and J usage is TRBJ2-7, with TRBD2 as a possible D gene (6 bases). Per germline, CDR1 SGHNT and CDR2 YYREEE (reference sequence). The CDR3 is 14 residues long. Trimming took off 3 bases at V and 3 bases at J, with 13 bases between the two ends. CDR3 coding DNA: TGTGCCAGCAGCTACTGGGGAGGACTCTACGAGCAGTACTTC. Its translation is CASSYWGGLYEQYF.

The chain is built from TRBV29-1 and TRBJ2-5; D may be TRBD1 (6 bases). In germline, CDR1 is SQVTM, CDR2 ANQGSEA. CDR3 length: 13 amino acids. V was clipped by 8 bases and J by 1 base, with 14 bases between them. CDR3 DNA sequence: TGCAGCTCCCGCGGACAGCTCCAAGAGACCCAGTACTTC. Amino acid sequence: CSSRGQLQETQYF.

The genes are TRBV20-1 and TRBJ2-5; no clear D. Looked up from germline, CDR1 is DFQATT and CDR2 is SNEGSKA (reference sequence). This CDR3 has 11 amino acids. V was pared by 2 bases and J by 4 bases, with 5 bases between. As DNA, the CDR3 is TGCAGTGCTAGACCCTTAGAGACCCAGTACTTC. The encoded protein is CSARPLETQYF.

This chain links TRBV7-9 with TRBJ1-2; D is undetermined. This CDR3 comprises 12 residues. Trimming pared 5 bases from V and 2 bases from J, leaving 6 bases between. Germline CDR1 and CDR2: SEHNR and FQNEAQ (reference sequence). The CDR3 DNA is TGTGCCAGCAGCCTGGGGAACTATGGCTACACCTTC. This translates into CASSLGNYGYTF.

The chain employs TRBV6-1 and TRBJ1-1; D unclear. Trimming removed 6 bases at V and 1 base at J, with 12 bases between. There are 14 residues in the CDR3. The germline gives CDR1 MNHNS, CDR2 SASEGT. CDR3: CASSSTPRNTEAFF. CDR3 coding DNA: TGTGCCAGCAGCTCCACTCCTCGGAACACTGAAGCTTTCTTT.

This clone came up a few times. V and J are TRBV9 and TRBJ2-1, with TRBD1 matching 9 bases. Germline V gene lookup returns CDR1 SGDLS and CDR2 YYNGEE. CDR3 length: 15 residues. The trim removed 5 bases at V and 6 bases at J, leaving 9 bases unmatched. The CDR3 spells CASSKTGQGFNEQFF. The CDR3, as DNA: TGTGCCAGCAGTAAGACGGGACAGGGATTCAATGAGCAGTTCTTC.

There are a few counts of this clone. The chain joins TRBV23-1 to TRBJ2-1; TRBD1 is a possible D gene (7 bases). TRBV23-1 is an ORF, with its function uncertain. The CDR3 has 15 residues. V was trimmed by 0 bases and J by 6 bases, leaving 12 bases between them. The CDR3 loop is CASSQSPGDSNEQFF. The CDR3 nucleotides are TGCGCCAGCAGTCAATCGCCGGGGGACAGCAATGAGCAGTTCTTC.

The chain recombines TRBV12-5 with TRBJ1-5; 7 bases match TRBD1. This CDR3 contains 16 residues. J lost 3 bases, V lost 1 base, and 6 bases had no gene match. The germline V gene has CDR1 LGHNT and CDR2 FRNRAP. As DNA, the CDR3 is TGTGCTAGTGGTTTGGAAACAGGGGATCTCAATCAGCCCCAGCATTTT. Its protein product is CASGLETGDLNQPQHF.

The CDR3 DNA is TGTGCCAGCAGGGAACGTACTCGCACAGATACGCAGTATTTT. It specifies CASRERTRTDTQYF. This chain connects TRBV6-6 to TRBJ2-3; no firm D call. CDR3 length: 14 amino acids. In germline, CDR1 is MNHNY, CDR2 SVGAGI (reference sequence). Trimming cost V 6 bases and J 1 base, with 11 bases left between them.

This clone was recorded a few times. The rearrangement joins TRBV7-9 to TRBJ1-1, with a weak D call TRBD1 (6 bases). V gave up 6 bases and J gave up 2 bases, with 13 bases separating them. CDR3 length: 14 residues. The germline V gene encodes CDR1 SEHNR and CDR2 FQNEAQ (reference sequence). The CDR3 is CASRARGQNTEAFF. CDR3 coding DNA: TGTGCCAGCAGAGCCAGGGGACAAAACACTGAAGCTTTCTTT.